This passage covers 15 T cell receptor beta chains from one sample sequenced in a study of T cells in Graves' hyperthyroidism and ophthalmopathy. RNA transcripts served as the template for amplifying TCR beta CDR3 regions. During a first-round RT-PCR of the TCR CDR3, the HTBI primer set was used. In TCRdb, the multiplex PCR reads were re-called with MiXCR into one record per CDR3 protein. Of about 360,000 distinct CDR3 sequences in the sample, roughly 14% were seen once. The sequenced sample consisted of blood. The receptor set was obtained from a woman between 18 and 29 years old with Graves' hyperthyroidism that later progressed to Graves' ophthalmopathy.

This rearrangement joins TRBV20-1 to TRBJ2-3, with a possible D match to TRBD2 (6 bases). The CDR3 covers 17 residues. Germline CDR1 reads DFQATT; CDR2 reads SNEGSKA (reference sequence). V shed 5 bases and J shed 2 bases, with 23 bases lying between them. This CDR3 reads CSAGRSGLAGPTDTQYF. The CDR3 DNA sequence: TGCAGTGCTGGACGATCGGGACTGGCGGGCCCCACAGATACGCAGTATTTT.

A few counts support this clonotype. It may be a read error: a sequence one base away is much more abundant. The chain is built from TRBV7-9 and TRBJ2-5; D gene uncertain. The CDR3 runs to 12 residues. Trimming cost V 2 bases and J 4 bases, with 5 bases left between them. In germline, CDR1 is SEHNR, CDR2 FQNEAQ (reference sequence). As DNA, the CDR3 is TGTGCCAGCAGCTTATCCCTAGAGACCCAGTACTTC. Residues: CASSLSLETQYF. The entire variable domain, with the rest obtained from reference TRBV7-9 and TRBJ2-5, is as follows: DTGVSQNPRHKITKRGQNVTFRCDPISEHNRLYWYRQTLGQGPEFLTYFQNEAQLEKSRLLSDRFSAERPKGSFSTLEIQRTEQGDSAMYLCASSLSLETQYFGPGTRLLVL.

In this sample, this clonotype turned up many times. The chain links TRBV7-2 to TRBJ2-5; no definite D call. V lost 5 bases and J 1 base, leaving 11 bases between the germline ends. Germline-derived CDR1 and CDR2 are SGHTA and FQGNSA. CDR3 size: 14 residues. This chain's CDR3 is CASSAPAFQETQYF. CDR3 in DNA: TGTGCCAGCAGCGCTCCGGCCTTCCAAGAGACCCAGTACTTC.

This clonotype was picked up many times. The chain couples TRBV5-1 to TRBJ2-7; D is undetermined. This CDR3 comprises 16 residues. V lost 2 bases and J 0 bases, leaving 15 bases between the germline ends. Germline CDR1 SGHRS, CDR2 YFSETQ. DNA of the CDR3: TGCGCCAGCAGCTTCGAACCGGGCCCGAGCTCCTACGAGCAGTACTTC. Protein sequence: CASSFEPGPSSYEQYF.

This chain links TRBV5-1 with TRBJ2-3; D is possibly TRBD1 or TRBD2 (5 bases each). V lost 3 bases and J lost 0, with 20 bases in between. The germline V gene has CDR1 SGHRS and CDR2 YFSETQ. The CDR3 totals 18 residues. The CDR3 reads CASSSPGQVAPSTDTQYF. CDR3 bases: TGCGCCAGCAGCTCCCCGGGGCAGGTGGCGCCTAGCACAGATACGCAGTATTTT.

This clonotype was recorded many times. The chain carries TRBV28 and TRBJ2-1; 7 positions agree with TRBD2. CDR3 length equals 16 residues. V shed 4 bases and J 6 bases; nucleotides not matched to a gene: 12. Germline-derived CDR1 and CDR2 are MDHEN and SYDVKM. The CDR3 is CASSSQGGSSPNEQFF. The CDR3 DNA follows: TGTGCCAGCAGTTCCCAAGGCGGGAGTAGCCCCAATGAGCAGTTCTTC.

This clonotype was observed a few times. V gene TRBV29-1 combines with J gene TRBJ1-2, with D maybe TRBD1 (5 bases). The CDR3 spans 13 residues. Germline V gene data show CDR1 as SQVTM and CDR2 as ANQGSEA. The V gene lost 5 bases and the J gene lost 5 bases, with 15 bases spanning the gap. This chain's CDR3 is CSVQTPGTYGYTF. The CDR3 DNA reads as TGCAGCGTTCAAACCCCTGGGACTTATGGCTACACCTTC.

In its sample, this clonotype was seen a few times. The J gene is TRBJ2-1, the V gene TRBV28; TRBD2 matches at 8 bases. CDR1 MDHEN and CDR2 SYDVKM come from the germline V gene. V was clipped by 3 bases and J by 4 bases; unmatched bases: 8. The CDR3 runs to 16 residues. The CDR3 DNA sequence: TGTGCCAGCAGTTTCGACGGTAGCGGGGCATACAATGAGCAGTTCTTC. Translation: CASSFDGSGAYNEQFF. Full variable domain (outside the CDR3, taken from reference TRBV28 and TRBJ2-1): DVKVTQSSRYLVKRTGEKVFLECVQDMDHENMFWYRQDPGLGLRLIYFSYDVKMKEKGDIPEGYSVSREKKERFSLILESASTNQTSMYLCASSFDGSGAYNEQFFGPGTRLTVL.

This clonotype was detected many times. The CDR3 sequence: CATSRAAATYEQYF. CDR3 DNA: TGTGCCACCAGCAGAGCGGCAGCGACCTACGAGCAGTACTTC. This chain links TRBV15 with TRBJ2-7, with D hard to call. V was shortened by 1 base and J by 2 bases, with 9 bases between the two germline ends. Germline loops: CDR1 LNHNV, CDR2 YYDKDF (reference sequence). The CDR3 is made up of 14 amino acids.

This clonotype occurred many times. V is TRBV7-4 and J is TRBJ2-7; D is perhaps TRBD1 (6 bases). Trimming pared 4 bases from V and 3 bases from J, leaving 22 bases between. Germline V CDR1 and CDR2: SGHVT, SQSDAQ. This CDR3 spans 17 amino acids. In DNA form, the CDR3 reads TGTGCCAGCAGCTCATCATACACGGACAGTGTCATCTACGAGCAGTACTTC. Its protein product is CASSSSYTDSVIYEQYF.

This clonotype was seen repeatedly, ten times or more. The rearrangement joins TRBV7-9 to TRBJ2-7; D remains ambiguous. Trimming took 0 bases from V and 6 from J, leaving 6 bases between them. CDR3 length equals 12 residues. Germline CDR1 and CDR2: SEHNR and FQNEAQ (reference sequence). This chain's CDR3 is CASSLAVSEQYF. The CDR3 DNA sequence: TGTGCCAGCAGCTTAGCAGTTTCCGAGCAGTACTTC.

This CDR3 is CASSLNEASEQYF. Here the CDR3 DNA reads TGTGCCAGCAGTTTAAATGAAGCCTCCGAGCAGTACTTC. This chain uses TRBV27 with TRBJ2-7; no definite D call. Trimming stripped 2 bases from V and 6 bases from J, with 11 bases between. CDR1 is MNHEY and CDR2 is SMNVEV in the germline V gene (reference sequence). This CDR3 has 13 residues.

This clonotype was found many times. The chain employs TRBV6-1 and TRBJ2-5; 7 bases map to TRBD2. The germline V gene has CDR1 MNHNS and CDR2 SASEGT. The CDR3 length is 18 residues. J was trimmed by 4 bases and V by 5 bases; bases with no gene match: 19. CDR3 DNA sequence: TGTGCCAGCAGTTACCTCCCCGCTATCGCGGGAGTGGGAGAGACCCAGTACTTC. It specifies CASSYLPAIAGVGETQYF.

At least ten counts were recorded for this clonotype. The chain recombines TRBV28 with TRBJ1-2; D possibly corresponds to TRBD1 (6 bases). V lost 4 bases, J lost 7 bases, and 10 bases lay in between. Germline V gene lookup returns CDR1 MDHEN and CDR2 SYDVKM. The CDR3 extends over 12 amino acids. The CDR3 reads CASSWGAGGYTF. Here the CDR3 DNA reads TGTGCCAGCAGTTGGGGGGCAGGTGGCTACACCTTC.

This clonotype was seen a few times. This chain links TRBV4-2 with TRBJ2-7, with TRBD2 as a possible D gene (6 bases). Germline assignment: CDR1 LGHNA and CDR2 YNFKEQ. Trimming removed 4 bases at V and 6 bases at J, with 19 bases between. The CDR3 is 15 amino acids. CDR3 nucleotides: TGTGCCAGCAGCCCGTTGGGGACTGGGGGAGGCGAGCAGTACTTC. Protein product: CASSPLGTGGGEQYF.